The T cell receptor beta chain under discussion was sequenced for a study of cytomegalovirus exposure and HLA in healthy donors. Comments on this clone: Antigen specificity is unknown. The sample carries other DNA sequences with the same CDR3.

General study results and limits: HLA alleles were associated with some 17,000 TCR beta sequences in a later analysis at 0.05 false discovery rate. There were some V segments, including TRBV6-2 and TRBV6-3, excluded as indistinguishable. In a later analysis, parvovirus B19, influenza, CMV and Epstein-Barr virus appeared linked to several top co-occurrence clusters.

The CDR3 runs 14 residues. Germline trimming cut 3 bases from V and 6 bases from J; bases unmatched to any gene: 0. Per germline, CDR1 KGHSH and CDR2 LQKENI. The PCR ran on 60 Vbeta and 13 Jbeta primers. Produced via immunoSEQ multiplex PCR; TCRdb's table is partial and in-frame only. The repertoire holds approximately 120,000 clones, with 76% as singletons. The rearrangement joins TRBV18 to TRBJ1-6; TRBD1 matches at 9 bases. The TCR sequence derives from a woman aged 45-59 years in good health and CMV-seropositive. Source material: PBMCs. The CDR3 coding sequence is TGTGCCAGCTCACCGGACAGGGGTAATTCACCCCTCCACTTT. It translates to CASSPDRGNSPLHF.